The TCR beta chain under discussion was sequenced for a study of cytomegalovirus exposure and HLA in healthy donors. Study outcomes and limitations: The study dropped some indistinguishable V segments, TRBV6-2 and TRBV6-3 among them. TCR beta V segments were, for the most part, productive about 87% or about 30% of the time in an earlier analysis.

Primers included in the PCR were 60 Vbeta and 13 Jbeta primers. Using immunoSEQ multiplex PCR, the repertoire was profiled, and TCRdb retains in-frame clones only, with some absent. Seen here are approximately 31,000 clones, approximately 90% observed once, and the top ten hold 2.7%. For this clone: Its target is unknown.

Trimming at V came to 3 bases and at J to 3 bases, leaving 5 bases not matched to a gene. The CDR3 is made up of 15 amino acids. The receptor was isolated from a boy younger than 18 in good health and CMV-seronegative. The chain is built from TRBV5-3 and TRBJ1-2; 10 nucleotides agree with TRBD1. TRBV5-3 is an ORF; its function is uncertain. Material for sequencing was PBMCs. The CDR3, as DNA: TGTGCCAGAAGCTCTAGGACAGGGGGTCACTATGGCTACACCTTC. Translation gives CARSSRTGGHYGYTF.